A selection of T cell receptor beta chains follows, all from one sample in a study of T cell responses to AZD1222 COVID-19 vaccine. The assay was immunoSEQ multiplex PCR, and TCRdb's table has in-frame clones only and misses some. Here the sample spans about 150,000 clones, 87% being singletons. The material sequenced was peripheral blood, taken 28 days after the second AZD1222 dose. The receptors here all came from an adult who received the AZD1222 COVID-19 vaccine. The CDR3 runs from the conserved cysteine through the conserved F or W.

>TRBJ2-5|TRBV5-1
CASASGQKETQYF
>TRBJ2-1|TRBV9
CASSVGRGLQSSYNEQFF
>TRBJ2-6|TRBV5-4
CASSSRGQSSGANVLTF
>TRBJ2-4|TRBV28
CASSLSLNIQYF
>TRBJ1-3|TRBV19
CASTPSGNTIYF
>TRBJ2-5|TRBV18
CASSPPPRPGRTSRETQYF
>TRBJ2-1|TRBV7-9
CASSLILGLAAYNEQFF
>TRBJ1-6|TRBV5-1
CASSFSGDSPLHF
>TRBJ2-3|TRBV7-9
CASSIATSGDGDTQYF
>TRBJ2-7|TRBV7-2
CASSPNSNSYEQYF
>TRBJ1-2|TRBV7-9
CASSPDRTRWGYTF